These T cell receptor beta chains were read from a single sample in a study of PD-L1 blockade in urothelial cancer. Data came from immunoSEQ multiplex PCR; TCRdb stores just in-frame clones and leaves some out. The repertoire holds some 30,000 clones, with about 80% as singletons. This specimen was PBMCs, taken around atezolizumab (anti-PD-L1) treatment. All receptors come from a man in his 70s with urothelial cancer. Each CDR3 is given with its conserved first and last residue. Fields, in order: clone size, V gene, J gene, D gene, CDR3 protein, CDR3 DNA. A D gene is named only where the DNA matches it firmly. Only some rows state a clone size, as once, few, many or a class for expanded clones.

clone size: .
V gene: TRBV2
J gene: TRBJ1-2
D gene: TRBD1
CDR3 protein: CASDRGDAHGYTF
CDR3 DNA: TGTGCCTCAGACAGGGGCGACGCCCATGGCTACACCTTC

clone size: .
V gene: TRBV5-1
J gene: TRBJ1-1
D gene: .
CDR3 protein: CASSLLGGVMNTEAFF
CDR3 DNA: TGCGCCAGCAGCTTGCTAGGGGGAGTAATGAACACTGAAGCTTTCTTT

clone size: once
V gene: TRBV5-1
J gene: TRBJ2-7
D gene: .
CDR3 protein: CASSLALHTGEQYF
CDR3 DNA: TGCGCCAGCAGCTTGGCTCTGCATACGGGCGAGCAGTACTTC

clone size: .
V gene: TRBV11-1
J gene: TRBJ1-2
D gene: .
CDR3 protein: CASSPRQVEGYTF
CDR3 DNA: TGTGCCAGCAGCCCGAGACAGGTGGAGGGCTACACCTTC

clone size: once
V gene: TRBV11-3
J gene: TRBJ2-1
D gene: .
CDR3 protein: CASSSRQGGTEQFF
CDR3 DNA: TGTGCCAGCAGCTCCCGACAGGGAGGTACTGAGCAGTTCTTC

clone size: .
V gene: TRBV19
J gene: TRBJ1-3
D gene: .
CDR3 protein: CASSGSSGNTIYF
CDR3 DNA: TGTGCCAGCTCTGGGAGCTCTGGAAACACCATATATTTT

clone size: .
V gene: TRBV30
J gene: TRBJ2-1
D gene: .
CDR3 protein: CAWSVSVTLYNEQFF
CDR3 DNA: TGTGCCTGGAGTGTATCGGTAACCCTCTACAATGAGCAGTTCTTC

clone size: .
V gene: TRBV21-1
J gene: TRBJ2-3
D gene: .
CDR3 protein: CASSDRFRGGTDTQYF
CDR3 DNA: TGTGCCAGCAGCGACCGCTTCAGGGGAGGGACAGATACGCAGTATTTT

clone size: .
V gene: TRBV12-5
J gene: TRBJ2-7
D gene: .
CDR3 protein: CASGFSGETDEQYF
CDR3 DNA: TGTGCTAGTGGTTTTTCAGGGGAAACGGACGAGCAGTACTTC

clone size: .
V gene: TRBV9
J gene: TRBJ2-3
D gene: TRBD2
CDR3 protein: CASSPAGLAGGPSGADTQYF
CDR3 DNA: TGTGCCAGCAGCCCAGCGGGACTAGCGGGAGGGCCCTCGGGTGCGGATACGCAGTATTTT

clone size: .
V gene: TRBV7-8
J gene: TRBJ1-5
D gene: TRBD1
CDR3 protein: CASSLDRGNQPQHF
CDR3 DNA: TGTGCCAGCAGCCTAGACAGGGGCAATCAGCCCCAGCATTTT

clone size: .
V gene: TRBV5-4
J gene: TRBJ1-2
D gene: .
CDR3 protein: CASSPDSNYGYTF
CDR3 DNA: TGTGCCAGCAGCCCCGACAGCAACTATGGCTACACCTTC

clone size: .
V gene: TRBV6-5
J gene: TRBJ2-4
D gene: .
CDR3 protein: CASSPPARNIQYF
CDR3 DNA: TGTGCCAGCAGTCCGCCCGCCAGGAACATTCAGTACTTC

clone size: .
V gene: TRBV27
J gene: TRBJ1-5
D gene: .
CDR3 protein: CASSPLGGASNQPQHF
CDR3 DNA: TGTGCCAGCAGTCCCCTCGGAGGGGCCAGCAATCAGCCCCAGCATTTT

clone size: .
V gene: TRBV5-1
J gene: TRBJ2-3
D gene: TRBD2
CDR3 protein: CASSQPTSGDTSTDTQYF
CDR3 DNA: TGCGCCAGCAGCCAACCCACTAGCGGGGACACTAGCACAGATACGCAGTATTTT

clone size: .
V gene: TRBV5-4
J gene: TRBJ2-7
D gene: TRBD1
CDR3 protein: CASSPRQGSYYEQYF
CDR3 DNA: TGTGCCAGCAGCCCCCGACAGGGAAGTTACTACGAGCAGTACTTC

clone size: .
V gene: TRBV4-2
J gene: TRBJ2-1
D gene: .
CDR3 protein: CASSPLANSYNEQFF
CDR3 DNA: TGTGCCAGCAGCCCCCTAGCGAACTCCTACAATGAGCAGTTCTTC

clone size: .
V gene: TRBV7-3
J gene: TRBJ2-7
D gene: TRBD2
CDR3 protein: CASSSRGGPIYEQYF
CDR3 DNA: TGTGCCAGCAGCTCCCGGGGAGGGCCCATCTACGAGCAGTACTTC

clone size: once
V gene: TRBV27
J gene: TRBJ1-2
D gene: .
CDR3 protein: CASSTGGGYTF
CDR3 DNA: TGTGCCAGCAGTACCGGAGGGGGCTACACCTTC

clone size: .
V gene: TRBV28
J gene: TRBJ2-2
D gene: .
CDR3 protein: CASSPIQGELFF
CDR3 DNA: TGTGCCAGCAGCCCAATACAGGGGGAGCTGTTTTTT

clone size: .
V gene: TRBV7-8
J gene: TRBJ1-1
D gene: .
CDR3 protein: CASSVQGRTEAFF
CDR3 DNA: TGTGCCAGCAGCGTCCAGGGGCGGACTGAAGCTTTCTTT